The 30 T cell receptor beta chains below come from one sample, sequenced in a study of T cells in Graves' hyperthyroidism and ophthalmopathy. Amplified TCR beta CDR3 regions derived from RNA transcripts. During a first-round RT-PCR of the TCR CDR3, the HTBI primer set was used. TCRdb itself ran the multiplex PCR reads through MiXCR, one entry per CDR3 protein. The sample consists of about 480,000 distinct CDR3 sequences, around a quarter of them appearing once. What was sequenced was blood. The receptors come from a woman aged 25 to 39 with Graves' ophthalmopathy.

This clonotype was detected ten times or more. This sequence joins TRBV6-1 and TRBJ2-7; the match to TRBD1 covers 9 bases. J gave up 5 bases and V 7 bases, and 15 bases lay outside the gene matches. CDR3 length equals 16 residues. CDR1 and CDR2 from the germline V gene are MNHNS and SASEGT. The CDR3 sequence: CASKNRQGGLEDEQYF. The CDR3 DNA reads as TGTGCCAGCAAGAATAGACAGGGGGGTTTAGAAGACGAGCAGTACTTC.

The genes are TRBV27 and TRBJ1-5; a possible D gene is TRBD1 (5 bases). CDR3 size: 13 residues. CDR1 is MNHEY, CDR2 SMNVEV, per germline (reference sequence). V lost 6 bases to trimming and J lost 6 bases, with 12 bases between them. Here the CDR3 reads CASRERGGQPQHF. CDR3 DNA sequence: TGTGCCAGCAGGGAAAGGGGCGGTCAGCCCCAGCATTTT.

V usage is TRBV6-1 and J usage is TRBJ1-2; D is perhaps TRBD1 (6 bases). V was clipped by 4 bases and J by 7 bases, with 10 bases between them. In germline, CDR1 is MNHNS, CDR2 SASEGT. The CDR3 spans 12 residues. The CDR3: CASSVGAPGYTF. Written as DNA, the CDR3 is TGTGCCAGCAGTGTGGGGGCGCCTGGCTACACCTTC.

This clonotype occurred many times. The junction does not match germline at one end; this may be a read error. The gene calls are TRBV19 and TRBJ2-7; D unresolved. Germline V gene data show CDR1 as LNHDA and CDR2 as SQIVND (reference sequence). CDR3 size: 11 residues. The CDR3 bases are TGTGCCAGTAGTCTAGAAGACGAGCAGTACTTC. Its protein product is CASSLEDEQYF.

The V call is TRBV20-1, the J call TRBJ2-5; 9 bases map to TRBD1. Trimming took 0 bases from V and 5 from J; bases not matched to a gene: 7. The CDR3 covers 15 residues. Germline-derived CDR1 and CDR2 are DFQATT and SNEGSKA (reference sequence). The CDR3 loop reads CSARDYRGHRETQYF. The CDR3 DNA reads as TGCAGTGCTAGAGACTACAGGGGGCATAGGGAGACCCAGTACTTC.

For this clonotype: It may be a read error: a sequence one base away is much more abundant. V and J are TRBV30 and TRBJ2-7; possibly TRBD2 for D (6 bases). The CDR3 extends over 14 amino acids. Germline V gene sequence: CDR1 GTSNPN, CDR2 SVGIG (reference sequence). CDR3 in amino acids: CAGSIGASAGEQYF. DNA for the CDR3: TGTGCCGGGAGCATAGGGGCTAGCGCGGGCGAGCAGTACTTC.

This clonotype has a count of ten or more. V gene TRBV6-2 or TRBV6-3 combines with J gene TRBJ2-5; 9 bases are shared with TRBD1. This CDR3 is built from 16 residues. Germline V lookup: CDR1 MNHEY, CDR2 SVGEGT. The ends lost 4 bases at V and 5 bases at J; junction bases unmatched: 11. CDR3 in amino acids: CASSSQRTGASETQYF. The CDR3 DNA sequence: TGTGCCAGCAGTTCACAGAGGACAGGGGCATCGGAGACCCAGTACTTC.

The chain employs TRBV20-1 and TRBJ2-5, with a tentative D call TRBD1 (5 bases). Germline loops: CDR1 DFQATT, CDR2 SNEGSKA (reference sequence). V lost 8 bases and J 0 bases, leaving 19 bases between the germline ends. The CDR3 is 15 amino acids. In nucleotides, the CDR3 is TGCAGTCGGTCGCAGCTACAGGCGTACCAAGAGACCCAGTACTTC. It codes for CSRSQLQAYQETQYF.

The genes are TRBV18 and TRBJ2-4; tentatively, D is TRBD2 (6 bases). The germline V and J ends were trimmed by 6 bases and 0 bases, with 15 bases remaining between them. The CDR3 length is 16 residues. From germline, CDR1 is KGHSH and CDR2 LQKENI. CDR3 DNA: TGTGCCAGCTCTCCCCCGGGACTCCGAGCCAAAAACATTCAGTACTTC. This translates into CASSPPGLRAKNIQYF. The full variable domain, its missing parts supplied by reference TRBV18 and TRBJ2-4, is NAGVMQNPRHLVRRRGQEARLRCSPMKGHSHVYWYRQLPEEGLKFMVYLQKENIIDESGMPKERFSAEFPKEGPSILRIQQVVRGDSAAYFCASSPPGLRAKNIQYFGAGTRLSVL.

This clonotype was found many times. The chain carries TRBV30 and TRBJ2-7; D remains unclear. CDR3 length equals 11 residues. The V and J ends lost 1 base and 4 bases respectively, with 5 bases between them. Germline-derived CDR1 and CDR2 are GTSNPN and SVGIG (reference sequence). CDR3 coding DNA: TGTGCCTGGAGTGAAAGGTACGAGCAGTACTTC. Protein product: CAWSERYEQYF.

This clonotype was picked up many times. The chain couples TRBV6-1 to TRBJ1-2, with D maybe TRBD1 (5 bases). V lost 7 bases, J lost 8 bases, and 26 bases lay in between. The CDR3 is made up of 16 amino acids. Per germline, CDR1 MNHNS and CDR2 SASEGT. The CDR3 loop reads CASTPAGRDYWSGYTF. The CDR3 nucleotides are TGTGCCAGCACGCCCGCGGGACGGGACTATTGGAGCGGCTACACCTTC.

This clonotype was seen at least ten times. V is TRBV5-1 and J is TRBJ2-7; D may be TRBD2 (6 bases). Germline V gene data show CDR1 as SGHRS and CDR2 as YFSETQ. This CDR3 is 16 amino acids long. The ends were cut back, 0 bases at V and 4 bases at J, with 17 bases in the middle. This CDR3 is CASSLAMTAAGYEQYF. The CDR3 coding sequence is TGCGCCAGCAGCTTGGCCATGACAGCTGCGGGGTACGAGCAGTACTTC.

The chain uses TRBV20-1 and TRBJ2-2, with a tentative D call TRBD2 (5 bases). Trimming cost V 6 bases and J 6 bases, with 11 bases left between them. Germline V CDR1 and CDR2: DFQATT, SNEGSKA (reference sequence). CDR3 length equals 12 residues. The CDR3 protein is CSARTAPGELFF. CDR3 DNA sequence: TGCAGTGCAAGGACTGCTCCCGGGGAGCTGTTTTTT.

This clonotype showed up many times. This sequence joins TRBV12-3 or TRBV12-4 and TRBJ1-2; D is undetermined. This CDR3 comprises 13 residues. Trimming took 7 bases from V and 1 from J, leaving 10 bases between them. The CDR3 here is CASTSQDNYGYTF. The CDR3 nucleotides are TGTGCCAGCACCTCGCAGGATAACTATGGCTACACCTTC.

This clonotype was observed a handful of times. V and J are TRBV11-1 and TRBJ1-2, with no clear D. The CDR3 length is 16 residues. Looked up from germline, CDR1 is SGHAT and CDR2 is FQDESV (reference sequence). V was clipped by 6 bases and J by 1 base, with 18 bases between them. DNA of the CDR3: TGTGCCAGCAGATCCACCGGGAGCCCGTTTAACTATGGCTACACCTTC. It translates to CASRSTGSPFNYGYTF.

This clonotype has a count of ten or more. The rearrangement joins TRBV7-8 to TRBJ1-1; 11 bases line up with TRBD1. Per the germline V gene, CDR1 is SGHVS and CDR2 is FQNEAQ. Trimming took 4 bases from V and 5 from J; bases not matched to a gene: 15. The CDR3 loop spans 18 amino acids. The CDR3 is CASSSRRTGGEIGTEAFF. The DNA of the CDR3 is TGTGCCAGCAGCTCCCGTAGGACAGGGGGCGAGATCGGTACTGAAGCTTTCTTT.

The chain is built from TRBV28 and TRBJ2-3, with D possibly matching TRBD1 (5 bases). Deletions cut 2 bases from V and 0 bases from J, with 9 bases between. Per the germline V gene, CDR1 is MDHEN and CDR2 is SYDVKM. This CDR3 is 15 amino acids long. The CDR3 loop is CASSLGALSTDTQYF. In nucleotides, the CDR3 is TGTGCCAGCAGTTTAGGGGCCCTCAGCACAGATACGCAGTATTTT.

Only a few counts were recorded for this clonotype. This sequence joins TRBV4-1 and TRBJ1-5; D is unclear. V gave up 5 bases and J gave up 2 bases, with 7 bases separating them. Germline CDR1 reads MGHRA; CDR2 reads YSYEKL. There are 13 residues in the CDR3. CDR3 DNA sequence: TGCGCCAGCAGCGTACACGGCAATCAGCCCCAGCATTTT. It is translated as CASSVHGNQPQHF.

This clonotype showed up just a few times. A clone one base away is much larger, so this may be a read error. The chain recombines TRBV7-9 with TRBJ1-2; D remains ambiguous. This CDR3 is built from 15 residues. Looked up from germline, CDR1 is SEHNR and CDR2 is FQNEAQ (reference sequence). In DNA, the CDR3 is TGTGCCAGCAGCCGGACGGACTTGAACAACTATGGCTACGCCTTC. Translating it yields CASSRTDLNNYGYAF.

The gene calls are TRBV30 and TRBJ1-2; 7 positions agree with TRBD1. CDR3 length: 14 residues. Per the germline V gene, CDR1 is GTSNPN and CDR2 is SVGIG (reference sequence). Trimming removed 0 bases from V and 11 bases from J; junction bases left unmatched: 12. The CDR3 loop reads CAWSVELTGIGYTF. CDR3 DNA: TGTGCCTGGAGTGTGGAACTGACAGGGATTGGTTACACCTTC.

This clonotype has a count of ten or more. The CDR3 DNA reads TGTGCCAGTTGGGGACAGGGGGGGCCACAAGAGACCCAGTACTTC. Amino acid sequence: CASWGQGGPQETQYF. The chain is built from TRBV6-2 or TRBV6-3 and TRBJ2-5; 11 positions agree with TRBD1. Trimming at V came to 9 bases and at J to 2 bases, leaving 8 bases not matched to a gene. From germline, CDR1 is MNHEY and CDR2 SVGEGT. CDR3 length: 15 amino acids.

This clonotype came up many times. This chain connects TRBV7-8 to TRBJ1-3; D is perhaps TRBD1 (5 bases). Trimming pared 5 bases from V and 3 bases from J, leaving 11 bases between. Germline V gene data show CDR1 as SGHVS and CDR2 as FQNEAQ. The CDR3 totals 14 residues. Here the CDR3 DNA reads TGTGCCAGCAGCCAGGACATCTTTGGAAACACCATATATTTT. Protein sequence: CASSQDIFGNTIYF.

This clonotype was counted at least ten times. This rearrangement joins TRBV27 to TRBJ1-2, with D possibly matching TRBD1 (5 bases). The V and J ends lost 4 bases and 4 bases respectively, with 13 bases between them. CDR3 length equals 14 residues. Germline V gene lookup returns CDR1 MNHEY and CDR2 SMNVEV (reference sequence). The CDR3 sequence is CASSWRGGSYGYTF. The DNA for the CDR3 is TGTGCCAGCAGTTGGCGTGGGGGGAGCTATGGCTACACCTTC.

The chain has TRBV11-2 and TRBJ1-1, with TRBD1 matching 10 bases. V shed 0 bases and J 10 bases; nucleotides not matched to a gene: 2. Germline assignment: CDR1 SGHAT and CDR2 FQNNGV. The CDR3 sequence is 13 residues long. The CDR3 sequence: CASSLDGQGGAFF. The CDR3 nucleotides are TGTGCCAGCAGCTTAGACGGACAGGGGGGAGCTTTCTTT.

This clonotype was found many times. The V call is TRBV27, the J call TRBJ2-5; D possibly matches TRBD1 or TRBD2 (5 bases each). Per germline, CDR1 MNHEY and CDR2 SMNVEV (reference sequence). The ends were cut back, 6 bases at V and 3 bases at J, with 20 bases in the middle. This CDR3 is 16 amino acids long. The CDR3 region is CASRNGAWDREETQYF. The CDR3 DNA is TGTGCCAGCAGAAACGGGGCTTGGGATCGAGAAGAGACCCAGTACTTC.

In its sample, this clonotype was seen many times. V is TRBV6-1 and J is TRBJ1-1; possibly TRBD1 for D (6 bases). CDR1 MNHNS and CDR2 SASEGT come from the germline V gene. The CDR3 spans 12 residues. Trimming stripped 8 bases from V and 6 bases from J, with 13 bases between. CDR3 in amino acids: CASLGDTPEAFF. The CDR3 coding sequence is TGTGCCAGCCTCGGGGACACCCCTGAAGCTTTCTTT.

V is TRBV12-3 or TRBV12-4 and J is TRBJ2-2, with D maybe TRBD1 (6 bases). The V gene lost 6 bases and the J gene lost 0 bases, with 14 bases spanning the gap. The CDR3 is 16 residues long. CDR3 residues: CASSPLGGSNTGELFF. CDR3 DNA sequence: TGTGCCAGCAGCCCTTTAGGGGGATCGAACACCGGGGAGCTGTTTTTT.

This chain connects TRBV2 to TRBJ2-7, with D unresolved. This CDR3 contains 10 residues. The germline V gene encodes CDR1 SNHLY and CDR2 FYNNEI. V was trimmed by 6 bases and J by 7 bases, leaving 7 bases between them. The CDR3 coding sequence is TGTGCCAGCAGAGTCGAAGAGCAGTACTTC. This sequence encodes CASRVEEQYF.

About this clonotype itself: Given a much more abundant clone one base away, this may be a read error. The gene calls are TRBV6-1 and TRBJ2-5; possibly TRBD1 for D (6 bases). CDR1 MNHNS and CDR2 SASEGT come from the germline V gene. The CDR3 contains 15 residues. The CDR3 DNA is TGTGACAGCAGTGGACCGAGACAGGTTCAAGAGACCCAGTACTTC. This gives the protein CDSSGPRQVQETQYF.

The table lists this clonotype with many counts. The gene calls are TRBV28 and TRBJ2-3; no definite D call. The CDR3 length is 12 residues. V lost 3 bases, J lost 9 bases, and 10 bases lay in between. Germline V gene sequence: CDR1 MDHEN, CDR2 SYDVKM. The CDR3 here is CASSFGSITQYF. For the CDR3, the DNA is TGTGCCAGCAGTTTCGGCAGCATCACGCAGTATTTT.